The entry below gives a single T cell receptor (beta chain) sequence along with its context. A junction end diverges from the germline sequence, so it may reflect a read error. The data derive from a study of CD8+ T cells in alopecia areata. Study background: Patients received oral tofacitinib, 5 to 10 mg twice daily, for moderate-to-severe alopecia areata.

Alopecia areata patients provided lesional scalp punch biopsies and peripheral blood. RNA was extracted and reverse transcribed into cDNA as the sequencing template. Generated by immunoSEQ multiplex PCR, the TCRdb table keeps only in-frame clones and is missing some. The sample consists of some 56,000 clones, about 96% of them appearing once. From germline, CDR1 is SSHAT and CDR2 FNYEAQ (reference sequence). The CDR3 spans 15 residues. The genes are TRBV7-7 and TRBJ2-7; D might be TRBD1 or TRBD2, each matching 5 bases. The sequence was obtained from a human donor with alopecia areata. Sequenced material: CD8+ T cells sorted from blood, taken at week 0. CDR3 in DNA: TGTGCTAGCAGCTTAGCCGGGGCCCCTCACTACGAGCAGTACTTC. Protein product: CASSLAGAPHYEQYF.